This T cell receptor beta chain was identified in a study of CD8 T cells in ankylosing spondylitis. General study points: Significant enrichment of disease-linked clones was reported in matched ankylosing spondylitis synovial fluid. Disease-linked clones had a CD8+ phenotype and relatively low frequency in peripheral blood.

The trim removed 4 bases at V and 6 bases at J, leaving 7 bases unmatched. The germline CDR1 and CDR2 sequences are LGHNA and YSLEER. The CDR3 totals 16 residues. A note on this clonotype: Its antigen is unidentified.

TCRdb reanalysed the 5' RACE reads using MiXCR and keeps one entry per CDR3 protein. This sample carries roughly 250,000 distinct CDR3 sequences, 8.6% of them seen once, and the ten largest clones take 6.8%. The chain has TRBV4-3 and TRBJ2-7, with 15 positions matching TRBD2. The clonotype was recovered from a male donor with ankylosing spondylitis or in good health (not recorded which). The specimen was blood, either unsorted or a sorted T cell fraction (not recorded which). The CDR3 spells CASSPNPGLAGGEQYF. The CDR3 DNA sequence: TGCGCCAGCAGCCCTAACCCGGGACTAGCGGGAGGCGAGCAGTACTTC.